The 2 T cell receptor beta chains below all came from one sample that was sequenced in a study of identical twins. TCRdb ran MiXCR on the 5' RACE reads and lists one entry per CDR3 protein. Of fewer than 500,000 distinct CDR3 sequences in the sample, roughly an eighth were seen once. The sample was also reused in another study, on yellow fever vaccine responses in identical twins.

Sequenced sample: CD4+ T cells sorted from blood. The receptors come from a woman aged 18-29 years in good health.

The chain links TRBV6-2 or TRBV6-3 to TRBJ2-1; 11 bases are a match to TRBD2. V lost 2 bases, J lost 5 bases, and 14 bases stayed unmatched. This CDR3 contains 19 residues. In germline, CDR1 is MNHEY, CDR2 SVGEGT. CDR3 bases: TGTGCCAGCAGTTACAGACTAGCGGGAAGAGCGACATTGAACAATGAGCAGTTCTTC. This encodes CASSYRLAGRATLNNEQFF.

A few counts support this clonotype. A junction boundary mismatches the germline segment, possibly from a read error. V is TRBV19 and J is TRBJ2-7, with D perhaps matching TRBD1 (6 bases). The CDR3 is 14 amino acids. Germline V gene data show CDR1 as LNHDA and CDR2 as SQIVND (reference sequence). CDR3 loop: CATSPRTVSYEQYF. DNA for the CDR3: TGTGCCACTAGTCCTCGGACAGTGAGCTACGAGCAGTACTTC. The variable domain in full, completed from reference TRBV19 and TRBJ2-7, reads DGGITQSPKYLFRKEGQNVTLSCEQNLNHDAMYWYRQDPGQGLRLIYYSQIVNDFQKGDIAEGYSVSREKKESFPLTVTSAQKNPTAFYLCATSPRTVSYEQYFGPGTRLTVT.